This paragraph reports one T cell receptor beta chain. What it binds is unknown. These data are taken from a study of cytomegalovirus exposure and HLA in healthy donors. Germline V gene lookup returns CDR1 MNHEY and CDR2 SMNVEV (reference sequence). Trimming removed 4 bases at V and 8 bases at J, with 17 bases between. The CDR3 sequence is 14 residues long. The PCR contained 60 Vbeta and 13 Jbeta primers. The method was immunoSEQ multiplex PCR; TCRdb's version includes in-frame clones alone and lacks a portion of them. This table holds approximately 75,000 clones, under 85% found once. Study-level results: Specificity for CMV antigens was confirmed in vitro for three of the CMV-associated chains.

Sequencing was done on a sample of PBMCs. The chain uses TRBV27 and TRBJ1-2, with unresolved D. The sequence was collected from a woman aged 55-70 years in good health and CMV-seropositive. CDR3 DNA sequence: TGTGCCAGCAGTTCCTTGGACCGTCGCGGGGGCTACACCTTC. Translating gives CASSSLDRRGGYTF.